Listed here is a single TCR beta chain. This clonotype was seen ten or more times. This clone's antigen is unknown. Within one base of it there is no much larger clone, and no base qualities were kept. TCR beta CDR3 regions were amplified from RNA transcripts. A first-round RT-PCR of the TCR CDR3 used the HTBI primer set with the Qiagen OneStep RT-PCR kit. The libraries were constructed in a second round of multiplex PCR and then size-selected and purified. Libraries were sequenced paired-end with 100 bp reads on an Illumina HiSeq2000. Processing in the source paper ran as follows. SOAPnuke was used to process the raw data, removing reads that contained adapters or uncalled bases, had a mean Phred below 15, or lacked an exact match to the constant primer or identifier. COPE v1.2.5 was used to merge the high-quality paired reads, and each unique nucleotide sequence was defined as a clonotype. Clonotypes were aligned to IMGT TRBV, TRBD and TRBJ reference segments using MiTCR v1.1. Only V-J combinations with frequency above 0.0001, covering about 99% of repertoires, were analysed. A TCS score was defined as the ratio of F50 (clonal expansion) to E x V (chaos), with BLOSUM62-based TCRdist applied between CDR3 peptides within each V-J. Welch's t-statistics and random forest reduced fewer than 550 V-J features to about 12, which were used in a naive Bayes classifier (R e1071). Thyroid-blood repertoire similarity was quantified with the Morisita-Horn index. In-frame beta chains were kept once TCRdb had trimmed the public reads at Q25 with fastp and called clones with MiXCR. Identical CDR3 proteins give one entry, which carries the most common genes and DNA. The V and J calls were not made by the authors but by TCRdb's processing. The sample table contains roughly 840,000 distinct CDR3 sequences; only one count was recorded for about 38% of them. The ten largest clones represent around 10% of the sample.

The data stem from a study of T cells in Graves' hyperthyroidism and ophthalmopathy (dated by TCRdb to between 2018 and 2020). With regard to the full study: Peripheral blood was collected at initial diagnosis, before any treatment. To identify TCR V-J signatures that set the groups apart, the researchers used a discovery cohort of 90 to 100 patients, made up of roughly 40 with Graves' ophthalmopathy and some 55 with stable Graves' hyperthyroidism. An independent validation cohort of some 18 hyperthyroidism patients and 17 patients who later progressed to ophthalmopathy tested prospective prediction of ophthalmopathy. The 90 to 100 discovery patients were randomly divided into training and test sets at a 7:3 ratio. The study also compared thyroid tissue and blood T-cell repertoires from about six Graves' hyperthyroidism patients. After sampling, hyperthyroidism patients received methimazole starting at 30 mg daily, and ophthalmopathy patients received high-dose intravenous methylprednisolone. The paper describes TCR Vbeta CDR3 sequencing of some 130 peripheral blood samples, made up of about 40 ophthalmopathy patients, 70 to 75 hyperthyroidism patients and some 17 progressor patients. Broad study findings and their caveats: Sample size was not statistically predetermined, and blinding of investigators to group allocation was not performed. In validation, the model predicted progression to ophthalmopathy with around 71% sensitivity and roughly 75% specificity, a median of around six months before onset. Blood samples also contained most of the expanded thyroid clonotypes (frequency above 0.001), which suggests that blood repertoires may reflect thyroid immune responses. In cross-validation, a model built on a 13 V-J signature told ophthalmopathy apart from stable hyperthyroidism with less than 90% sensitivity and roughly 81% specificity, and in testing the same model reached 80%/75%.

Stable Graves' hyperthyroidism was defined as no progression to ophthalmopathy during 18 months of follow-up. Hyperthyroidism patients were newly diagnosed, had a disease duration of under 2 months, and were aged 18 to 65 years. Exclusion was applied to patients with uncontrolled infections, other autoimmune diseases, pregnancy or lactation. Diagnoses were established on the basis of clinical symptoms, serum thyroxine and TRAb, thyroid ultrasound, and orbital computed tomography. Ficoll-Paque density gradient centrifugation was used to isolate PBMCs from about 9.4 ml of fresh peripheral blood. Total RNA was extracted with Trizol reagent, and quality was checked on an Agilent 2100 Bioanalyzer. Inclusive of the bounding cysteine and phenylalanine, the CDR3 is 13 residues long. The kept DNA is CDR3 alone, 39 bases in frame from the first base. V has 9 bases trimmed and J has 5 bases trimmed; junction bases matching no gene number 8. According to the germline V gene, CDR1 reads SNHLY and CDR2 reads FYNNEI.

Recombination joined TRBV2 with TRBJ1-1; 8 middle bases align to TRBD1. The specimen was blood. This receptor was taken from a man aged 18 to 35 with Graves' hyperthyroidism. The nucleotides read TGTGCCAGGGGGACAGGAGAAAGGACTGAAGCTTTCTTT. It translates as CARGTGERTEAFF.